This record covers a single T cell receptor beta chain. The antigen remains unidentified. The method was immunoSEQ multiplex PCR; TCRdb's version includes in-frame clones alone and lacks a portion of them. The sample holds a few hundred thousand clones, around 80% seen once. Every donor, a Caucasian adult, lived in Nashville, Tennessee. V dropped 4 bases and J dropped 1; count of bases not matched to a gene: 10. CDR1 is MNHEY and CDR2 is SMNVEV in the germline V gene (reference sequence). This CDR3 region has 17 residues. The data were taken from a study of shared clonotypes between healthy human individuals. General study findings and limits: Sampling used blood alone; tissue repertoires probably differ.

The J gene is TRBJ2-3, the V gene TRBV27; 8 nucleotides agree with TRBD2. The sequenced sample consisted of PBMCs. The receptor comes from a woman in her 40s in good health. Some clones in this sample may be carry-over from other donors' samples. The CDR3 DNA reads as TGTGCCAGCAGTTCAAAGCGGGAGCACCGCGGCACAGATACGCAGTATTTT. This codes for CASSSKREHRGTDTQYF.